This T cell receptor beta chain emerged from a study of response to subunit inactivated influenza vaccine. Per the germline V gene, CDR1 is SGHRS and CDR2 is YFSETQ. Deletions cut 2 bases from V and 10 bases from J, with 19 bases between. The length of the CDR3 is 15 residues. Overall study findings and caveats: Each seasonal flu vaccination may recruit only limited new T cells, authors suggested.

A word on this clonotype: Its specificity is not known.

TCRdb re-called the RT-PCR reads through MiXCR, storing one row per CDR3 protein. Here the sample spans more than 700,000 distinct CDR3 sequences, over 20% being singletons. The genes are TRBV5-1 and TRBJ2-1, with D possibly being TRBD1 (6 bases). Sequencing used PBMCs from blood, obtained roughly 5 days after vaccination. This sequence originates from a man aged 45-65 years who received an inactivated influenza vaccine. The CDR3 sequence: CASSLTGTPLTEQFF. The CDR3 coding sequence is TGCGCCAGCAGCTTAACCGGGACACCGCTGACGGAGCAGTTCTTC.